This T cell receptor beta chain was retrieved from a study of CD8+ T cells in alopecia areata. Study-level findings and limits: Researchers reported that TCR sharing among patients proved less clear than in mice, possibly HLA-linked. In scalp samples, resident alphabeta T cells of normal skin are also sequenced. Lesional tissue from the scalp (especially in alopecia totalis/universalis) showed higher clonality than normal scalp.

This clone showed up just once. Its antigen is unknown. Sorted out of PBMCs were CD4+ T cells and CD8+ T cells. The CDR3 length is 16 residues. J gave up 2 bases and V 6 bases, and 9 bases lay outside the gene matches. Germline V gives CDR1 MNHNY, CDR2 SVGAGI (reference sequence). It was cDNA, reverse transcribed from extracted RNA, that served as the sequencing template. The protocol was immunoSEQ multiplex PCR, while the TCRdb copy is restricted to in-frame clones and leaves out a portion. The table has roughly 150,000 clones, 55% seen once. Sequencing used CD4+ T cells sorted from blood. This chain connects TRBV6-6 to TRBJ2-3, with 9 bases that match TRBD2. The clonotype was recovered from a human donor in good health. The CDR3 nucleotides read TGTGCCAGCAGCCCCATACTAGCGGGCCCCACAGATACGCAGTATTTT. This codes for CASSPILAGPTDTQYF.